A single sample is the source of the 20 T cell receptor beta chains below, sequenced in a study of blood T cell repertoires in COVID-19. The assay was immunoSEQ multiplex PCR, and TCRdb's table has in-frame clones only and misses some. Here the sample spans roughly 200,000 clones, 80% to 85% being singletons. The sample comprised peripheral blood. Every receptor here comes from a woman over 75 with COVID-19, enrolled during active disease.

DNA of the CDR3: TGTGCCAGCAGTCCTGACAACGCTGGAAACACCATATATTTT. Translation gives CASSPDNAGNTIYF. The V call is TRBV2, the J call TRBJ1-3; D not resolved. There are 14 residues in the CDR3. CDR1 is SNHLY and CDR2 is FYNNEI in the germline V gene. V shed 5 bases and J shed 2 bases, with 10 bases lying between them.

The J gene is TRBJ2-2, the V gene TRBV4-2, with D possibly matching TRBD2 (6 bases). This CDR3 has 15 amino acids. The ends were cut back, 4 bases at V and 3 bases at J, with 12 bases in the middle. The germline gives CDR1 LGHNA, CDR2 YNFKEQ. In DNA form, the CDR3 reads TGTGCCAGCAGCCCGATCGGGAGTGACACCGGGGAGCTGTTTTTT. Translating it yields CASSPIGSDTGELFF.

Here the CDR3 reads CASSPTTGMNTEAFF. CDR3 nucleotides: TGTGCCAGCTCACCTACTACAGGGATGAACACTGAAGCTTTCTTT. The genes are TRBV18 and TRBJ1-1; tentative D call: TRBD1 (6 bases). This CDR3 comprises 15 residues. Trimming took 3 bases from V and 0 from J, leaving 11 bases between them. Germline loops: CDR1 KGHSH, CDR2 LQKENI.

The chain is built from TRBV6-6 and TRBJ2-3, with 8 positions matching TRBD2. The V gene end was trimmed by 8 bases and the J gene end by 4 bases; junction bases not matched to a gene: 11. The CDR3 has 15 amino acids. Germline lookup yields CDR1 MNHNY and CDR2 SVGAGI (reference sequence). The CDR3 region has the DNA TGTGCCAGCGGGGTCGGGAGGGCCATAGCAGATACGCAGTATTTT. Translation gives CASGVGRAIADTQYF.

The gene calls are TRBV6-2 or TRBV6-3 and TRBJ1-2, with D unclear. Trimming cost V 5 bases and J 4 bases, with 32 bases left between them. Looked up from germline, CDR1 is MNHEY and CDR2 is SVGEGT. The CDR3 spans 20 residues. The CDR3 nucleotides read TGTGCCAGCAGTAGTACGCGAGTGGGAGGGAGCAATTTTCCCCTCTATGGCTACACCTTC. Its translation: CASSSTRVGGSNFPLYGYTF.

The V and J genes are TRBV11-2 and TRBJ1-6, with unresolved D. CDR3 length: 15 residues. V was clipped by 0 bases and J by 10 bases, with 13 bases between them. CDR1 and CDR2 from the germline V gene are SGHAT and FQNNGV. The CDR3, as DNA: TGTGCCAGCAGCTTAGACGGCCCGCCGGGGTCACCCCTCCACTTT. It codes for CASSLDGPPGSPLHF.

V and J are TRBV3-1 (or the pseudogene TRBV3-2) and TRBJ2-1; 8 positions agree with TRBD2. The V segment lost 0 bases and the J segment 7 bases; nucleotides outside the gene matches: 5. The CDR3 spans 15 residues. Germline CDR1 reads LGHDT; CDR2 reads YNNKEL (reference sequence). The CDR3 protein is CASSQDRSGSNEQFF. The CDR3 DNA reads TGTGCCAGCAGCCAAGATCGGAGCGGGAGTAATGAGCAGTTCTTC.

This chain links TRBV4-2 with TRBJ2-3, with 8 bases identical to TRBD2. The CDR3 runs 15 residues. Germline-derived CDR1 and CDR2 are LGHNA and YNFKEQ. J was trimmed by 2 bases and V by 1 base; bases with no gene match: 2. In DNA, the CDR3 is TGTGCCAGCAGCCAAGGAGCGGGAGACACAGATACGCAGTATTTT. It is translated as CASSQGAGDTDTQYF.

The gene calls are TRBV5-5 and TRBJ1-5; 7 nucleotides agree with TRBD1. The germline gives CDR1 SGHKS, CDR2 YYEKEE (reference sequence). J was trimmed by 3 bases and V by 4 bases; bases with no gene match: 13. The length of the CDR3 is 17 residues. The CDR3 nucleotides read TGTGCCAGCAGCATAGGACAGGCGCTACCCTTCAATCAGCCCCAGCATTTT. It specifies CASSIGQALPFNQPQHF.

The chain carries TRBV11-2 and TRBJ1-2; TRBD1 matches 7 bases. After removal of 6 bases from V and 3 bases from J, the junction contained 7 bases not matched to a gene. CDR3 length: 14 residues. Per germline, CDR1 SGHAT and CDR2 FQNNGV. The CDR3 sequence: CASSWNQGDYGYTF. CDR3 nucleotides: TGTGCCAGCAGTTGGAACCAGGGGGACTATGGCTACACCTTC.

The chain joins TRBV6-2 or TRBV6-3 to TRBJ2-5; TRBD1 matches at 7 bases. Germline lookup yields CDR1 MNHEY and CDR2 SVGEGT. The CDR3 contains 13 residues. With V trimmed by 4 bases and J by 5 bases, 4 bases remained unmatched. Here the CDR3 reads CASSSGTAETQYF. DNA of the CDR3: TGTGCCAGCAGTTCGGGGACAGCGGAGACCCAGTACTTC.

This sequence joins TRBV6-5 and TRBJ1-1; 10 bases map to TRBD1. This CDR3 comprises 15 residues. V trimming: 4 bases; J trimming: 5 bases; junction bases outside the gene matches: 7. Germline lookup yields CDR1 MNHEY and CDR2 SVGAGI. The CDR3 region is CASSSLGTGVTEAFF. CDR3 nucleotide sequence: TGTGCCAGCAGTTCCTTAGGGACAGGGGTAACTGAAGCTTTCTTT.

The chain combines TRBV20-1 with TRBJ2-5; possible D gene TRBD1, 5 bases. Germline CDR1 DFQATT, CDR2 SNEGSKA (reference sequence). V gave up 3 bases and J gave up 6 bases, with 8 bases separating them. The CDR3 covers 11 residues. The chain's CDR3 is CSARPGQTQYF. The CDR3, as DNA: TGCAGTGCTAGGCCAGGGCAGACCCAGTACTTC.

The chain uses TRBV5-1 and TRBJ2-3; TRBD1 agrees at 10 bases. CDR3 size: 16 residues. Germline V gives CDR1 SGHRS, CDR2 YFSETQ. V dropped 0 bases and J dropped 8; count of bases not matched to a gene: 9. The CDR3 DNA is TGCGCCAGCAGCTTGGCCTCCGGGACAGGGGTGATTACGCAGTATTTT. Amino acids: CASSLASGTGVITQYF.

The CDR3 spells CASSPPLGNTIYF. CDR3 bases: TGTGCCAGCAGCCCCCCCCTGGGAAACACCATATATTTT. The chain carries TRBV7-3 and TRBJ1-3; no clear D gene. Between the trimmed V and J ends, which lost 5 bases and 4 bases, there was a span of 9 bases. The CDR3 totals 13 residues. Germline CDR1 is SGHTA and CDR2 is FQGTGA. The variable domain in full, with the rest retrieved from reference TRBV7-3 and TRBJ1-3, is GAGVSQTPSNKVTEKGKYVELRCDPISGHTALYWYRQSLGQGPEFLIYFQGTGAADDSGLPNDRFFAVRPEGSVSTLKIQRTERGDSAVYLCASSPPLGNTIYFGEGSWLTVV.

V gene TRBV6-5 combines with J gene TRBJ1-4; 9 bases map to TRBD1. The ends lost 6 bases at V and 10 bases at J; junction bases unmatched: 9. Germline V gene lookup returns CDR1 MNHEY and CDR2 SVGAGI. The CDR3 runs 14 residues. CDR3 in amino acids: CASRQQGARVKLFF. CDR3 nucleotide sequence: TGTGCCAGCAGGCAACAGGGGGCAAGGGTAAAACTGTTTTTT.

This clone was counted a single time. J is TRBJ2-7 and V is TRBV14, with D hard to call. Germline loops: CDR1 SGHDN, CDR2 FVKESK. V was pared by 0 bases and J by 2 bases, with 11 bases between. CDR3 length equals 15 residues. CDR3 protein: CASSQEELSPYEQYF. DNA of the CDR3: TGTGCCAGCAGCCAAGAAGAACTAAGTCCCTACGAGCAGTACTTC.

The rearrangement joins TRBV3-1 (or the pseudogene TRBV3-2) to TRBJ2-4, with a tentative D call TRBD2 (6 bases). The germline V gene encodes CDR1 LGHDT and CDR2 YNNKEL (reference sequence). CDR3 size: 15 residues. V was shortened by 4 bases and J by 0 bases, with 10 bases between the two germline ends. The CDR3 reads CASSLSGLAKNIQYF. The CDR3 nucleotides read TGTGCCAGCAGCCTTAGCGGCTTAGCCAAAAACATTCAGTACTTC.

The chain has TRBV5-1 and TRBJ1-1, with TRBD1 identical over 7 bases. The trim removed 3 bases at V and 1 base at J, leaving 3 bases unmatched. Germline loops: CDR1 SGHRS, CDR2 YFSETQ. The CDR3 totals 14 residues. In DNA form, the CDR3 reads TGCGCCAGCAGCTCGACAGGGCAGAACACTGAAGCTTTCTTT. Translation: CASSSTGQNTEAFF.

The CDR3 region has the DNA TGCAGCGTTTGGTCCGGTGGCAGGGGGGACTTTAACTATGGCTACACCTTC. Translated: CSVWSGGRGDFNYGYTF. V gene TRBV29-1 combines with J gene TRBJ1-2, with TRBD1 matching over 7 bases. CDR1 is SQVTM, CDR2 ANQGSEA, per germline. Trimming at V came to 5 bases and at J to 1 base, leaving 16 bases not matched to a gene. This CDR3 spans 17 amino acids.